The 24 T cell receptor beta chains given below trace back to one sample, sequenced in a study of response to subunit inactivated influenza vaccine. TCRdb fed the RT-PCR reads into MiXCR, producing one record per CDR3 protein. Of hundreds of thousands of distinct CDR3 sequences detected, around 13% appear once; the ten largest clones hold less than 9%. Here the sequenced sample was PBMCs from blood, taken 14 to 15 days before vaccination. These receptors all come from a man over 45 who received an inactivated influenza vaccine.

The chain carries TRBV5-6 and TRBJ2-1, with no clear D. The CDR3 has 15 residues. From germline, CDR1 is SGHDT and CDR2 YYEEEE. V dropped 7 bases and J dropped 0 bases, with 14 bases sitting between them. CDR3 in amino acids: CASASEPSSYNEQFF. CDR3 DNA sequence: TGTGCCAGCGCCTCGGAGCCGAGCTCCTACAATGAGCAGTTCTTC.

This clonotype was observed a few times. J is TRBJ2-1 and V is TRBV4-3, with 7 positions matching TRBD2. V dropped 0 bases and J dropped 3; count of bases not matched to a gene: 2. The germline V gene has CDR1 LGHNA and CDR2 YSLEER. This CDR3 spans 15 amino acids. CDR3 bases: TGCGCCAGCAGCCAAGAGGGGGGGTTCTACAATGAGCAGTTCTTC. Its protein product is CASSQEGGFYNEQFF.

This clonotype appeared a few times. The chain has TRBV27 and TRBJ1-4; 8 positions agree with TRBD1. This CDR3 has 16 residues. The germline gives CDR1 MNHEY, CDR2 SMNVEV (reference sequence). V shed 5 bases and J 12 bases; nucleotides not matched to a gene: 17. The CDR3: CASSIGQGLVLGQLFF. The CDR3 DNA follows: TGTGCCAGCAGTATTGGACAGGGACTAGTTCTCGGCCAACTGTTTTTT.

Concerning this clonotype: One end of the junction does not line up with germline, which may come from a read error. This chain joins TRBV30 and TRBJ1-4; D not resolved. This CDR3 spans 11 amino acids. Germline V CDR1 and CDR2: GTSNPN, SVGIG (reference sequence). This chain's CDR3 is CVWSIREKLFF. CDR3 in DNA: TGTGTCTGGAGCATACGAGAAAAACTGTTTTTT.

At least ten counts were recorded for this clonotype. The chain links TRBV4-3 to TRBJ2-3, with D maybe TRBD1 (5 bases). The germline V gene has CDR1 LGHNA and CDR2 YSLEER. Trimming left V 1 base short and J 5 bases short, with 10 bases between. The CDR3 covers 14 residues. Here the CDR3 DNA reads TGCGCCAGCAGCCAAGTAGGGGTAGGAGATACGCAGTATTTT. Translated: CASSQVGVGDTQYF.

This clonotype has a handful of counts. This chain connects TRBV12-3 or TRBV12-4 to TRBJ2-7, with D possibly TRBD2 on 6 matching bases. The CDR3 totals 15 residues. Trimming cost V 6 bases and J 0 bases, with 15 bases left between them. Written as DNA, the CDR3 is TGTGCCAGCAGCCGTCAGAGCGGGTACTCCTACGAGCAGTACTTC. It codes for CASSRQSGYSYEQYF.

There are a few counts of this clonotype. The chain links TRBV4-3 to TRBJ2-1; D might be TRBD1 (5 bases). The CDR3 has 16 residues. The V and J ends lost 1 base and 5 bases respectively, with 15 bases between them. The germline CDR1 and CDR2 sequences are LGHNA and YSLEER. The CDR3 spells CASSQARRGSDNEQFF. CDR3 nucleotides: TGCGCCAGCAGCCAAGCCCGAAGGGGCTCGGACAATGAGCAGTTCTTC.

This chain uses TRBV29-1 with TRBJ1-4, with D possibly TRBD1 on 5 matching bases. Trimming pared 6 bases from V and 0 bases from J, leaving 11 bases between. Germline V CDR1 and CDR2: SQVTM, ANQGSEA. CDR3 size: 14 residues. This chain's CDR3 is CSVATGATNEKLFF. The CDR3 DNA follows: TGCAGCGTGGCCACAGGCGCAACTAATGAAAAACTGTTTTTT.

This clonotype showed up just a few times. The chain has TRBV6-2 or TRBV6-3 and TRBJ2-1, with unresolved D. V was cut by 2 bases and J by 4 bases, with 9 bases left in between. CDR3 length: 14 residues. Germline values: CDR1 MNHEY, CDR2 SVGEGT. As DNA, the CDR3 is TGTGCCAGCAGTTACGCCAGCGAGTACAATGAGCAGTTCTTC. Translation gives CASSYASEYNEQFF.

Details on this clonotype: The junction departs from germline at one end; a sequencing error may be responsible. The CDR3, as DNA: TGTGCCACCAGTGATTCGGACAGGGGCTTCACCGGGGAGCTGCTTTTT. It codes for CATSDSDRGFTGELLF. The V call is TRBV24-1, the J call TRBJ2-2, with TRBD1 matching 9 bases. The CDR3 runs to 16 residues. Germline CDR1 reads KGHDR; CDR2 reads SFDVKD.

The CDR3 bases are TGCGCCAGCAGTCTCGGAGGGACGACTTATGAAAAACTGTTTTTT. It is translated as CASSLGGTTYEKLFF. The chain recombines TRBV10-2 with TRBJ1-4, with TRBD1 as a possible D gene (5 bases). The CDR3 loop spans 15 amino acids. CDR1 WSHSY and CDR2 SAAADI come from the germline V gene. Trimming shortened V by 5 bases and J by 6 bases, and 16 bases separated the two germline ends.

This rearrangement joins TRBV5-1 to TRBJ2-7; D is possibly TRBD2 (6 bases). The V and J ends lost 4 bases and 0 bases respectively, with 11 bases between them. The CDR3 is made up of 14 amino acids. Germline CDR1 SGHRS, CDR2 YFSETQ. CDR3 residues: CASSVGGNSYEQYF. DNA for the CDR3: TGCGCCAGCAGCGTTGGAGGGAACTCCTACGAGCAGTACTTC.

CDR3 sequence (DNA): TGTGCCACCAGCGGTCTAGCGGAGAACTACAATGAGCAGTTCTTC. Translation: CATSGLAENYNEQFF. The V call is TRBV15, the J call TRBJ2-1, with 7 bases that match TRBD2. The CDR3 is 15 amino acids. CDR1 and CDR2 (germline): LNHNV, YYDKDF (reference sequence). Trimming removed 5 bases from V and 3 bases from J; junction bases left unmatched: 7.

This clonotype was picked up a small number of times. The chain uses TRBV20-1 and TRBJ2-3; 12 bases agree with TRBD2. Germline V lookup: CDR1 DFQATT, CDR2 SNEGSKA (reference sequence). The CDR3 has 14 residues. V lost 6 bases and J lost 7; bases outside the gene matches: 8. CDR3 in DNA: TGCAGTGCCGCACTAGCGGGGGGCCGAAATACGCAGTATTTT. This sequence encodes CSAALAGGRNTQYF.

This clonotype has more than one count but fewer than ten. The CDR3 nucleotides are TGTGCCAGCCGTCCATGGACGGAAGAGACCCAGTACTTC. The encoded protein is CASRPWTEETQYF. The rearrangement uses TRBV6-1 and TRBJ2-5, with no clear D. The CDR3 sequence is 13 residues long. Trimming pared 8 bases from V and 3 bases from J, leaving 13 bases between. Germline-derived CDR1 and CDR2 are MNHNS and SASEGT.

The chain uses TRBV7-2 and TRBJ1-1; D remains ambiguous. This CDR3 comprises 13 residues. Germline V gene lookup returns CDR1 SGHTA and CDR2 FQGNSA. Trimming stripped 2 bases from V and 1 base from J, with 5 bases between. The CDR3 nucleotides read TGTGCCAGCAGCTTATTCCCGAACACTGAAGCTTTCTTT. Translating it yields CASSLFPNTEAFF.

CDR3 region: CASSLDKDGYTF. DNA of the CDR3: TGTGCCAGCAGCTTAGACAAGGATGGCTACACCTTC. The chain couples TRBV5-5 to TRBJ1-2; the D is unclear. The CDR3 length is 12 residues. The ends were cut back, 2 bases at V and 6 bases at J, with 8 bases in the middle. Germline V gives CDR1 SGHKS, CDR2 YYEKEE (reference sequence). The full variable domain, with the rest looked up from reference TRBV5-5 and TRBJ1-2, is DAGVTQSPTHLIKTRGQQVTLRCSPISGHKSVSWYQQVLGQGPQFIFQYYEKEERGRGNFPDRFSARQFPNYSSELNVNALLLGDSALYLCASSLDKDGYTFGSGTRLTVV.

This clonotype came up a few times. V is TRBV6-5 and J is TRBJ1-3; D is undetermined. Trimming cost V 4 bases and J 0 bases, with 10 bases left between them. The CDR3 sequence is 15 residues long. The germline V gene has CDR1 MNHEY and CDR2 SVGAGI. CDR3 in DNA: TGTGCCAGCAGTTCTGGATTTTTCTCTGGAAACACCATATATTTT. Its translation is CASSSGFFSGNTIYF.

This clonotype was seen a few times. This chain connects TRBV28 to TRBJ2-7; D remains unclear. V was trimmed by 2 bases and J by 6 bases, leaving 5 bases between them. Germline V lookup: CDR1 MDHEN, CDR2 SYDVKM. The CDR3 has 11 residues. For the CDR3, the DNA is TGTGCCAGCAGTTTACAGCTCGAGCAGTACTTC. It codes for CASSLQLEQYF.

Ten or more counts support this clonotype. The chain recombines TRBV7-2 with TRBJ2-7; possible D gene TRBD2, 5 bases. Trimming took 5 bases from V and 6 from J, leaving 17 bases between them. Germline V gives CDR1 SGHTA, CDR2 FQGNSA. The CDR3 totals 14 residues. The CDR3 loop is CASSPRLDAGEQYF. As DNA, the CDR3 is TGTGCCAGCAGCCCTAGACTGGATGCGGGCGAGCAGTACTTC.

A few counts support this clonotype. V usage is TRBV11-2 and J usage is TRBJ1-4; 8 bases match TRBD1. Per the germline V gene, CDR1 is SGHAT and CDR2 is FQNNGV. The junction had 10 bases not matched to a gene; V was cut back by 6 bases and J by 10 bases. This CDR3 spans 14 amino acids. This CDR3 reads CASSSGQGFGKLFF. The CDR3 DNA follows: TGTGCCAGCAGTTCAGGACAGGGATTCGGAAAACTGTTTTTT. The full variable domain, its missing parts supplied by reference TRBV11-2 and TRBJ1-4, is EAGVAQSPRYKIIEKRQSVAFWCNPISGHATLYWYQQILGQGPKLLIQFQNNGVVDDSQLPKDRFSAERLKGVDSTLKIQPAKLEDSAVYLCASSSGQGFGKLFFGSGTQLSVL.

This clonotype was observed a few times. The J gene is TRBJ2-7, the V gene TRBV5-1, with a possible D match to TRBD2 (6 bases). The CDR3 contains 14 residues. V lost 3 bases, J lost 3 bases, and 13 bases lay in between. Germline CDR1 is SGHRS and CDR2 is YFSETQ. CDR3 DNA: TGCGCCAGCAGCTCCGGCTCAGCGGGCTACGAGCAGTACTTC. This gives the protein CASSSGSAGYEQYF.

This clonotype was seen more than once but under ten times. This chain links TRBV5-1 with TRBJ2-3; TRBD2 aligns across 12 bases. CDR1 and CDR2 from the germline V gene are SGHRS and YFSETQ. The CDR3 is 16 residues long. The trim removed 0 bases at V and 4 bases at J, leaving 3 bases unmatched. In DNA form, the CDR3 reads TGCGCCAGCAGCTTGGGGACTAGCGGGGTGTCAGATACGCAGTATTTT. This gives the protein CASSLGTSGVSDTQYF.

This clonotype was recorded at least ten times. V gene TRBV12-3 or TRBV12-4 combines with J gene TRBJ2-3; D uncertain. V lost 3 bases, J lost 2 bases, and 9 bases lay in between. The CDR3 contains 14 residues. The CDR3 is CASSFRQLTDTQYF. CDR3 DNA sequence: TGTGCCAGCAGTTTCCGCCAGCTCACAGATACGCAGTATTTT.